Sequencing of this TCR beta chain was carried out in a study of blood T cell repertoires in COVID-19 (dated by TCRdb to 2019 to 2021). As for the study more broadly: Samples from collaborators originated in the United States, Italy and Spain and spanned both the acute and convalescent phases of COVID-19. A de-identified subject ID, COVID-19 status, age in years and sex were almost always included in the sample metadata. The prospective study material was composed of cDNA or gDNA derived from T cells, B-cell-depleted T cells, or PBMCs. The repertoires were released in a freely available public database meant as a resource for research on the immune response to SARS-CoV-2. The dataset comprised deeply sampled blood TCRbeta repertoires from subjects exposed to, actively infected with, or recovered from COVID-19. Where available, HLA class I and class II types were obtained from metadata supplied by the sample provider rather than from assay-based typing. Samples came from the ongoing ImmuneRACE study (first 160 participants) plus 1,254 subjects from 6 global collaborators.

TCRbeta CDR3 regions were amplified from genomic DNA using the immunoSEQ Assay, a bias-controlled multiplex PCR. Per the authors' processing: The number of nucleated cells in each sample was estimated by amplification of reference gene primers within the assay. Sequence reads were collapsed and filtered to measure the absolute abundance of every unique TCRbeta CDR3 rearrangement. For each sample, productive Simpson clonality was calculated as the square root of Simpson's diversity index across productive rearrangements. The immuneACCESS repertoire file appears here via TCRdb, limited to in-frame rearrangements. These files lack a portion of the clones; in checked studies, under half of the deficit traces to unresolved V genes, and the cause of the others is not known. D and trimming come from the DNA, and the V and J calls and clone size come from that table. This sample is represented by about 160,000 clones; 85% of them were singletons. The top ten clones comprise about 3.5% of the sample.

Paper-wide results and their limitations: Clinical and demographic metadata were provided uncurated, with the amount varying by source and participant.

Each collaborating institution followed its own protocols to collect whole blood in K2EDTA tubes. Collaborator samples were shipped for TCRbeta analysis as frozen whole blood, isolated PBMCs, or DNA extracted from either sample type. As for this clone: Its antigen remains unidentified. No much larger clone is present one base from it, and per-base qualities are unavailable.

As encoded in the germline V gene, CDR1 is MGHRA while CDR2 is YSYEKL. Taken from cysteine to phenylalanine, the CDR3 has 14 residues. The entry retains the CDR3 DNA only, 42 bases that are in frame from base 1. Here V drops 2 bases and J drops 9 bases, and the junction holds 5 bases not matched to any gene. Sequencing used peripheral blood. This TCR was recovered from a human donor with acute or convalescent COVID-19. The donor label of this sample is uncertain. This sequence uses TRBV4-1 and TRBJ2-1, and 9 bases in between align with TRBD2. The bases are TGCGCCAGCAGCCAACGCGGGGGGGCGGGTGAGCAGTTCTTC. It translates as CASSQRGGAGEQFF.